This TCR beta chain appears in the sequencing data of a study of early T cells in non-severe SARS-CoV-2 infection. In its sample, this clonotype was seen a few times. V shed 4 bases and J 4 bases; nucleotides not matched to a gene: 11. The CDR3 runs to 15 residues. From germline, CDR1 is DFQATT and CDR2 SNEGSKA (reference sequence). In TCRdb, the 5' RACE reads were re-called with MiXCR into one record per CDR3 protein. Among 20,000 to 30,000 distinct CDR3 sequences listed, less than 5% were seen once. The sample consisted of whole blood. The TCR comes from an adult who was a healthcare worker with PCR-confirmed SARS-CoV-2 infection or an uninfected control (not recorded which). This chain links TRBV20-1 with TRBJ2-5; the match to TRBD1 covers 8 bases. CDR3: CSATSPGQGAETQYF. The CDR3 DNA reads TGCAGTGCTACCAGCCCCGGGCAGGGGGCAGAGACCCAGTACTTC.